The entry that follows covers one T cell receptor beta chain sequence. This specimen belongs to a study of blood T cell repertoires in COVID-19. Study as a whole: Some COVID-19 samples were acute and others convalescent; all came from the United States, Italy and Spain. T cells, B-cell-depleted T cells, or PBMCs supplied cDNA or gDNA.

How the authors handled the data: Using reference gene primer amplification, nucleated cell counts were estimated. Repertoires were generated with immunoSEQ multiplex PCR, while TCRdb's copy carries only in-frame clones and drops some. That table is the source of V, J and clone size, and D and trimming were worked out from the DNA. The repertoire includes a few hundred thousand clones, roughly four fifths of them detected once, and 2% to 2.5% sits in the top ten. The specimen sequenced was peripheral blood. This TCR was recovered from a woman aged 55-75 years with acute or convalescent COVID-19.

The CDR3 protein is CASSHRGTPNQPQHF. CDR3 coding DNA: TGCGCCAGCAGTCACCGCGGGACCCCCAATCAGCCCCAGCATTTT. This chain links TRBV23-1 with TRBJ1-5; D might be TRBD1 (5 bases). Being an ORF, TRBV23-1 has a function that is uncertain. The CDR3 totals 15 residues. V lost 3 bases and J lost 3, with 12 bases in between.